This T cell receptor beta chain is from a study of cytomegalovirus exposure and HLA in healthy donors. Remarks on this clone: The antigen remains undetermined.

Primers for the PCR totalled 60 Vbeta and 13 Jbeta. Original handling: An analysis that came later counted 80 million or so unique TCR beta chains, 10 million to 11 million shared. TCRdb's table, derived via immunoSEQ multiplex PCR, lists solely in-frame clones and lacks some. That table is the source of V, J and clone size, and D and trimming were worked out from the DNA. The sample consists of 200,000 to 300,000 clones, about 86% of them appearing once. The CDR3 length is 13 residues. J lost 5 bases, V lost 5 bases, and 6 bases had no gene match. Germline V gives CDR1 SGHRS, CDR2 YFSETQ. Overall study results and limits: Earlier findings revealed that most TCR beta V segments proved productive either about 87% or about 30% of the time. More clonal expansion characterized HLA-associated TCR beta chains than equally common others in a later analysis.

This chain joins TRBV5-1 and TRBJ1-1; TRBD1 agrees at 7 bases. The sample taken for sequencing was PBMCs. The clonotype originates from a woman in her fifties or sixties in good health and CMV-seropositive. CDR3 protein: CASSSTGMTEAFF. The DNA for the CDR3 is TGCGCCAGCAGTTCGACAGGGATGACTGAAGCTTTCTTT.